This T cell receptor (beta chain) was profiled in a study of regulatory T cells in long-lasting Graves disease. The germline CDR1 and CDR2 sequences are MNHNS and SASEGT. The CDR3 loop spans 13 amino acids. Trimming removed 2 bases at V and 4 bases at J, with 6 bases between. The time point: persistent/refractory GD, antithyroid drugs over 5 years with positive TRAb. Scientists built the TCR library using RNA that was extracted from PBMCs. Building of the TCR beta libraries involved iRepertoire HTBI primers and Arm-PCR of CDR3 regions. A single record per CDR3 protein comes from TCRdb applying MiXCR to the multiplex PCR reads. The sample records roughly 430,000 distinct CDR3 sequences, 20% to 25% being singletons.

The sample here was peripheral blood mononuclear cells (PBMCs), taken when the disease was refractory, from a patient treated with antithyroid drugs. The J gene is TRBJ2-1, the V gene TRBV6-1; D is unresolved. This TCR was recovered from a female donor with Graves disease. The CDR3 DNA follows: TGTGCCAGCAGTGAAACGCGGTACAATGAGCAGTTCTTC. Translating it yields CASSETRYNEQFF.